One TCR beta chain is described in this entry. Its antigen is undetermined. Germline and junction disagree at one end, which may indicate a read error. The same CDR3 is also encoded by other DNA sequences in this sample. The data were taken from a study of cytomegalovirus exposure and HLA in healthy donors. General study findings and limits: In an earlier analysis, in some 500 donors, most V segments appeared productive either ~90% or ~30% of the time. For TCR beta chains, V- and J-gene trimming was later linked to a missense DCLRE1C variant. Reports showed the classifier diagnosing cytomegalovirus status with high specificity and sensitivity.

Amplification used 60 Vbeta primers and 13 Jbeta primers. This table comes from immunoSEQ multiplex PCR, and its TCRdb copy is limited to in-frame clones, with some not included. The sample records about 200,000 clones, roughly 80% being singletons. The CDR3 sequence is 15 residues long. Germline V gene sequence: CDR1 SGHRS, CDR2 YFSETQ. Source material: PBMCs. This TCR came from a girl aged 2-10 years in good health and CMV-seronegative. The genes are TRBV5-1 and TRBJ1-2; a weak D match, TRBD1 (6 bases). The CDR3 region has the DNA TGCGCCAGCAGCCTAACCGCGGGGGGCGACTATGGCTATACCTTC. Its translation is CASSLTAGGDYGYTF.